The clone carrying this T cell receptor (beta chain) was seen more than once but under ten times. The data were taken from a study of T-cell memory formation after mild COVID-19. In TCRdb, the 5' RACE reads were re-called with MiXCR into one record per CDR3 protein. Seen here are hundreds of thousands of distinct CDR3 sequences, about 20% observed once, and the top ten hold approximately 8.4%. This receptor was identified in an adult woman who had mild COVID-19 (a few samples of this study predate the infection). Cell type and time point are not known. The source material was PBMCs or a T cell subset sorted from them (not recorded which).

CDR3 DNA: TGTGCCAGCAGCATAAAGGTCAAAAACATTCAGTACTTC. Residues: CASSIKVKNIQYF. V is TRBV12-3 or TRBV12-4 and J is TRBJ2-4; D is unclear. This CDR3 contains 13 residues. Trimming removed 6 bases from V and 3 bases from J, with 9 bases in between.